The sequence of this T cell receptor (beta chain) was determined in a study of vaccination effects on CD4 cells after COVID-19. Study at large: A couple of convalescent pre-vaccine samples were taken 142 and 148 days post-diagnosis.

The method was immunoSEQ multiplex PCR; TCRdb's version includes in-frame clones alone and lacks a portion of them. The sample has some 35,000 clones, approximately 72% seen once; the top ten hold approximately 15%. Antigen-specific CD4+ T cells were expanded (with viral peptide pools) by the ViraFEST assay ahead of sequencing. The culture ran for about 10 days, and then CD4+ T cells were isolated. The individual was infected with SARS-CoV-2 between March and December 2020, as confirmed by PCR. General observations from the study: Substantial clonal contraction characterized both infection- and vaccine-induced clones late after vaccination.

Comments on this clone: Its antigen is as yet unknown.

The V segment lost 0 bases and the J segment 1 base; nucleotides outside the gene matches: 2. CDR1 and CDR2 (germline): LNHDA, SQIVND (reference sequence). The CDR3 length is 15 residues. The TCR originated in a human donor who had a prior SARS-CoV-2 infection. V usage is TRBV19 and J usage is TRBJ1-1, with 7 bases identical to TRBD1. Sequencing was performed on CD4+ T cells from PBMCs cultured with HCoV-NL63 spike peptides, taken before COVID-19 vaccination. CDR3 bases: TGTGCCAGTAGTATAGATTGGGACAGGAACACTGAAGCTTTCTTT. The encoded protein is CASSIDWDRNTEAFF.